These 18 T cell receptor beta chains originate from one sample sequenced in a study of monozygotic twins with inflammatory bowel disease. One entry per CDR3 protein, without DNA, is what TCRdb gives after re-calling the 5' RACE reads. The sample table includes 200,000 to 250,000 distinct CDR3 sequences. Sequences were obtained from blood. These receptors were taken from a human donor with ulcerative colitis or Crohn's disease, or a healthy co-twin of an affected twin (not recorded which).

This chain links TRBV4-2 with TRBJ2-3; the D call of TRBD2 rests on TCRdb alone, since no DNA is present to check it. There are 13 residues in the CDR3. Germline V CDR1 and CDR2: LGHNA, YNFKEQ. CDR3 loop: CASSQGEADTQYF.

The genes are TRBV27 and TRBJ2-6. This CDR3 has 15 residues. Germline values: CDR1 MNHEY, CDR2 SMNVEV (reference sequence). This CDR3 is CASSLRQAGANVLTF. The complete variable domain, with remaining parts taken from reference TRBV27 and TRBJ2-6, reads EAQVTQNPRYLITVTGKKLTVTCSQNMNHEYMSWYRQDPGLGLRQIYYSMNVEVTDKGDVPEGYKVSRKEKRNFPLILESPSPNQTSLYFCASSLRQAGANVLTFGAGSRLTVL.

The V call is TRBV25-1, the J call TRBJ1-2. Germline V gene lookup returns CDR1 MGHDK and CDR2 SYGVNS. The CDR3 contains 14 residues. The CDR3 region is CASSESEVYYGYTF.

The chain couples TRBV29-1 to TRBJ2-1; TCRdb calls TRBD2, which cannot be checked without DNA. Germline values: CDR1 SQVTM, CDR2 ANQGSEA. This CDR3 comprises 15 residues. The CDR3 reads CSVGGGSGYYNEQFF.

The chain combines TRBV7-2 with TRBJ1-6. Germline V lookup: CDR1 SGHTA, CDR2 FQGNSA. The CDR3 contains 17 residues. CDR3 region: CASSLAPGVTYNSPLHF.

The J gene is TRBJ2-3, the V gene TRBV7-9; there is no DNA to check the TCRdb D call of TRBD1. This CDR3 contains 17 residues. The germline gives CDR1 SEHNR, CDR2 FQNEAQ (reference sequence). The CDR3 reads CASSLWADREMTDTQYF. The whole variable domain, filled in from reference TRBV7-9 and TRBJ2-3, reads DTGVSQNPRHKITKRGQNVTFRCDPISEHNRLYWYRQTLGQGPEFLTYFQNEAQLEKSRLLSDRFSAERPKGSFSTLEIQRTEQGDSAMYLCASSLWADREMTDTQYFGPGTRLTVL.

The CDR3 region is CSARESVRGLAGEQFF. V gene TRBV20-1 combines with J gene TRBJ2-1; TCRdb gives TRBD2 as the D gene, but with no DNA this cannot be confirmed. This CDR3 region has 16 residues. Germline CDR1 DFQATT, CDR2 SNEGSKA (reference sequence).

The chain recombines TRBV13 with TRBJ1-1; without DNA, the TCRdb call of TRBD1 cannot be checked. This CDR3 contains 13 residues. Germline V gene lookup returns CDR1 PRHDT and CDR2 FYEKMQ (reference sequence). The CDR3 region is CASSQGAGTESFF.

The V and J genes are TRBV3-1 and TRBJ2-1; no DNA is available, so the TRBD1 call from TCRdb remains unchecked. Germline lookup yields CDR1 LGHDT and CDR2 YNNKEL (reference sequence). The CDR3 runs 19 residues. CDR3 protein: CASSQEKGAPTERDNEQFF.

This chain links TRBV5-1 with TRBJ2-3; the TRBD1 assignment by TCRdb is unverifiable without DNA. The CDR3 length is 16 residues. Germline CDR1 reads SGHRS; CDR2 reads YFSETQ. CDR3 protein: CASRGSGGHSTDTQYF.

This sequence joins TRBV20-1 and TRBJ2-2; no DNA is available, so the TRBD1 call from TCRdb remains unchecked. The CDR3 runs to 16 residues. Germline assignment: CDR1 DFQATT and CDR2 SNEGSKA (reference sequence). This CDR3 is CSATPLTSANTGELFF.

This chain joins TRBV7-9 and TRBJ2-7; TCRdb's D call of TRBD2 is untestable without DNA. Germline V gives CDR1 SEHNR, CDR2 FQNEAQ (reference sequence). There are 16 residues in the CDR3. The CDR3 reads CASSLALGTASYEQYF.

J is TRBJ1-1 and V is TRBV9; the D call of TRBD1 rests on TCRdb alone, since no DNA is present to check it. The length of the CDR3 is 17 residues. The germline gives CDR1 SGDLS, CDR2 YYNGEE. Here the CDR3 reads CASSVEVDPPMNTEAFF.

This rearrangement joins TRBV18 to TRBJ1-2; TCRdb gives TRBD1 as the D gene, but with no DNA this cannot be confirmed. The CDR3 runs to 16 residues. Germline assignment: CDR1 KGHSH and CDR2 LQKENI. This CDR3 is CASSPTGTEFNYGYTF.

V gene TRBV4-3 combines with J gene TRBJ2-1; TCRdb picks TRBD2, but there is no DNA to check that call. This CDR3 has 13 residues. Germline V gene sequence: CDR1 LGHNA, CDR2 YSLEER. CDR3 sequence: CASSQVRGLTQFF.

The CDR3 sequence: CASSLVASNEQFF. The rearrangement uses TRBV5-1 and TRBJ2-1. Germline V CDR1 and CDR2: SGHRS, YFSETQ. CDR3 length equals 13 residues.

V is TRBV9 and J is TRBJ2-3; without DNA, the TCRdb call of TRBD2 cannot be checked. There are 13 residues in the CDR3. Germline values: CDR1 SGDLS, CDR2 YYNGEE. CDR3: CASSVGTSGPQYF.

The chain recombines TRBV3-1 with TRBJ2-5; the TCRdb call, TRBD1, lacks DNA for checking. The germline gives CDR1 LGHDT, CDR2 YNNKEL (reference sequence). CDR3 length: 15 amino acids. The CDR3 is CASSQKAGAGETQYF.